The present TCR beta chain was sequenced within a study of T cells in Graves' hyperthyroidism and ophthalmopathy (dated by TCRdb to about 2019). Describing the broader study: Peripheral blood samples were taken at initial diagnosis, before any treatment was given. To identify distinguishing TCR V-J signatures, a discovery cohort of 90 to 100 patients was used, comprising approximately 40 with Graves' ophthalmopathy and roughly 60 with stable Graves' hyperthyroidism. An independent validation cohort of about 19 hyperthyroidism patients and more than 15 patients who later progressed to ophthalmopathy tested prospective prediction of ophthalmopathy. The 100 or so discovery patients were randomly split 7:3 into training and test sets. In roughly six Graves' hyperthyroidism patients, the study also compared T-cell repertoires from thyroid tissue with T-cell repertoires from blood. Following sampling, methimazole starting at 30 mg daily was given to hyperthyroidism patients, and high-dose intravenous methylprednisolone was given to ophthalmopathy patients. TCR Vbeta CDR3 sequencing of 120 to 150 peripheral blood samples (fewer than 45 ophthalmopathy, about 75 hyperthyroidism and roughly 17 progressor patients) is reported in the paper.

Amplification of TCR beta CDR3 regions was carried out from RNA transcripts. For the first round of RT-PCR on the TCR CDR3, the HTBI primer set was used together with the Qiagen OneStep RT-PCR kit. Libraries were constructed in a second round of multiplex PCR, after which size selection and purification were carried out. Paired-end sequencing of the libraries was performed with 100 bp reads on an Illumina HiSeq2000. The authors' pipeline ran thus. SOAPnuke was used to process the raw data, with reads discarded if the reads contained adapters or uncalled bases, had a mean Phred below 15, or lacked an exact constant-primer or identifier match. COPE v1.2.5 was used to merge high-quality paired reads, and clonotypes were defined as unique nucleotide sequences. Clonotypes were aligned to IMGT TRBV, TRBD and TRBJ reference segments using MiTCR v1.1. The analysis included only V-J combinations with a frequency above 0.0001, which together covered around 99% of the repertoires. The TCS score was defined as F50 (clonal expansion) divided by E x V (chaos), with BLOSUM62-based TCRdist calculated between CDR3 peptides within each V-J. Welch's t-statistics and random forest reduced 514 V-J features to 10 to 15, which were used in a naive Bayes classifier (R e1071). The public reads were run again by TCRdb, first through fastp at Q25 and then through MiXCR, and only productive beta chains were kept. Every distinct CDR3 protein forms one entry, paired with its most common genes and DNA. TCRdb's processing, not the study's, gives the V and J calls here. The sample yields around 440,000 distinct CDR3 sequences; around 14% were counted once. Around an eighth of the sample is held by the ten biggest clonotypes.

The germline V gene (reference sequence) provides CDR1 SEHNR and CDR2 FQNEAQ. V loses 5 bases, J loses 7 bases, and the germline ends lie 14 bases apart. Inclusive of the bounding cysteine and phenylalanine, the CDR3 is 14 residues long. Only CDR3 DNA remains: 42 bases, in frame from the first base. Stable Graves' hyperthyroidism was defined as no progression to ophthalmopathy during 18 months of follow-up. Hyperthyroidism patients were newly diagnosed, had a disease duration of under 2 months, and were aged 18 to 65 years. Exclusion was applied to patients with uncontrolled infections, other autoimmune diseases, pregnancy or lactation. Clinical symptoms, serum thyroxine and TRAb, thyroid ultrasound, and orbital computed tomography formed the basis for the diagnoses. PBMCs were separated from under 12 ml of fresh peripheral blood using Ficoll-Paque density gradient centrifugation. Trizol reagent was used to extract total RNA, and RNA quality was then checked on an Agilent 2100 Bioanalyzer.

Broader findings and caveats from the paper: Sample size was not statistically predetermined, and investigators were not blinded to group allocation. During validation, the model predicted progression to ophthalmopathy a median of about 6.5 months ahead of onset, with approximately 71% sensitivity and 72% to 80% specificity. Most expanded thyroid clonotypes (frequency above 0.001) were also found in blood, which suggests that blood repertoires may mirror thyroid immune responses. In cross-validation, a model built on a 13 V-J signature told ophthalmopathy apart from stable hyperthyroidism with 85% to 90% sensitivity and 81% to 82% specificity, and in testing the same model reached 80%/75%.

As for this clonotype: Its antigen is unknown. No per-base quality is available; no much larger clone lies one base away.

The sequence was collected from a woman aged 18-29 years with Graves' hyperthyroidism. Specimen: blood. The chain couples TRBV7-9 to TRBJ1-4; a tentative D call is TRBD1 (6 bases match). The CDR3 region has the sequence CASSPWGAGEKLFF. The sequenced DNA: TGTGCCAGCAGCCCTTGGGGGGCAGGTGAAAAACTGTTTTTT.